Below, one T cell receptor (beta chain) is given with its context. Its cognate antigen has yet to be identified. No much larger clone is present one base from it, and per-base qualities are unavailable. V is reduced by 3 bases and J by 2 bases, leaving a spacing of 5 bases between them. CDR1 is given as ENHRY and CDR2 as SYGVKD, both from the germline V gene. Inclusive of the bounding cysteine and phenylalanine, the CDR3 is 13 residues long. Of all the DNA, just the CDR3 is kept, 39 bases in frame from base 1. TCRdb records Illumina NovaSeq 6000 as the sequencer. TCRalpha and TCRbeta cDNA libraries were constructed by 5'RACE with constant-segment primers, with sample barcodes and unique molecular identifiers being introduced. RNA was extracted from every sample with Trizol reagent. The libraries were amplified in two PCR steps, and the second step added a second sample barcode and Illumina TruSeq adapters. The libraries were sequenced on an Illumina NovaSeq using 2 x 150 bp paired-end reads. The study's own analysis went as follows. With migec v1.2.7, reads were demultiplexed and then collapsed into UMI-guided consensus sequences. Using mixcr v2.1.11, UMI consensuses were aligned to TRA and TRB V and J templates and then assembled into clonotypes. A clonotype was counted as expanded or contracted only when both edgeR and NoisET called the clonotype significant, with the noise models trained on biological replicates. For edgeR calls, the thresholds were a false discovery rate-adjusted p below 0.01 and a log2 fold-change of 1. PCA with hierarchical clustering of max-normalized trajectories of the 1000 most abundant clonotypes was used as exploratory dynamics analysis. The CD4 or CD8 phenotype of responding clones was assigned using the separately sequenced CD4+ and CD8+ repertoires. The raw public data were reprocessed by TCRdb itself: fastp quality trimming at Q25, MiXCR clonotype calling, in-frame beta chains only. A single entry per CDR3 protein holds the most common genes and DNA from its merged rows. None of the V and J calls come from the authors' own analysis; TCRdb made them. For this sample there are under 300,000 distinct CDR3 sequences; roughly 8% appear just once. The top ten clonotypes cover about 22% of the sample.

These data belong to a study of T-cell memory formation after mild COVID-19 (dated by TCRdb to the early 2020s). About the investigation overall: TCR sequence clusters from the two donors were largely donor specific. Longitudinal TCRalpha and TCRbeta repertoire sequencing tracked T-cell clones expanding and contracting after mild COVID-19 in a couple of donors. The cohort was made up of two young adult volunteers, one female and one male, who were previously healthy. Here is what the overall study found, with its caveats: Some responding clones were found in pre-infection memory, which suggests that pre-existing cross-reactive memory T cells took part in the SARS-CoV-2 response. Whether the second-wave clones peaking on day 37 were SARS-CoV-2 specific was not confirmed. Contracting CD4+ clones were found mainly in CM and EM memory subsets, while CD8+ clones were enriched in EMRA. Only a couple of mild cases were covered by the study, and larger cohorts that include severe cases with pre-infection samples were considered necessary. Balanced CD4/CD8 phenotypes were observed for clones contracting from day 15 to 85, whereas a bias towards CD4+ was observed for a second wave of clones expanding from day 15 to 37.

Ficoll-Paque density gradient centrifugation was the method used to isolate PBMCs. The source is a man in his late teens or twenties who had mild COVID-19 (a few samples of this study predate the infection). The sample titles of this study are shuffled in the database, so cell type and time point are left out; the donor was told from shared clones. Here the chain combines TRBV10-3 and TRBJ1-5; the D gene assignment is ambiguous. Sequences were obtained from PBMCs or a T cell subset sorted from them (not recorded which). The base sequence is TGTGCCATCAGTGAAGGTGGCAATCAGCCCCAGCATTTT. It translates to CAISEGGNQPQHF.